These T cell receptor beta chains were read from a single sample in a study of T cells in Graves' hyperthyroidism and ophthalmopathy. TCRdb redid the calling of the multiplex PCR reads with MiXCR, one entry per CDR3 protein. The sample shows about 640,000 distinct CDR3 sequences, less than 25% of them seen only once. Sequenced: blood. The receptors originated from a man aged 25 to 45 with Graves' ophthalmopathy. Each CDR3 is given with its conserved first and last residue. D genes are given only for firm matches. Rows give clone size only sometimes, using once, few, many, or a class for an expanded clone.

j_call v_call d_call clone_size cdr3_aa cdr3_nt
TRBJ2-2 TRBV10-1 . . CASSDASGELFF TGCGCCAGCAGTGATGCATCCGGGGAGCTGTTTTTT
TRBJ1-4 TRBV27 . many CASSFPGGQLFF TGTGCCAGCAGTTTCCCCGGGGGGCAACTGTTTTTT
TRBJ2-7 TRBV7-3 . many CASSLNGAQVDEQYF TGTGCCAGCAGCTTAAATGGTGCGCAGGTGGACGAGCAGTACTTC
TRBJ1-1 TRBV11-2 . many CASSLGVGGTEAFF TGTGCCAGCAGCTTAGGGGTAGGGGGCACTGAAGCTTTCTTT
TRBJ1-1 TRBV10-2 TRBD1 few CASTVTGTGVPTEAFF TGCGCCAGCACCGTTACCGGGACAGGGGTGCCCACTGAAGCTTTCTTT
TRBJ1-2 TRBV5-1 . . CASSAGLKFDHYGYTF TGCGCCAGCAGCGCGGGACTCAAGTTCGACCACTATGGCTACACCTTC
TRBJ1-2 TRBV29-1 . few CSVEPSRLGNGYTF TGCAGCGTTGAACCTTCACGGTTGGGCAATGGCTACACCTTC
TRBJ2-6 TRBV28 . . CASSIPGSGANVLTF TGTGCCAGCAGTATTCCGGGATCTGGGGCCAACGTCCTGACTTTC
TRBJ2-7 TRBV28 . many CASSSTGTHNSYEQYF TGTGCCAGCAGTTCAACCGGGACTCACAACTCCTACGAGCAGTACTTC
TRBJ2-1 TRBV27 . . CASSSSGTGPREQFF TGTGCCAGCAGTTCTTCCGGGACTGGACCTAGGGAGCAGTTCTTC
TRBJ2-1 TRBV14 TRBD2 few CASSVRLAHEQFF TGTGCCAGCAGCGTCCGACTAGCCCATGAGCAGTTCTTC
TRBJ2-2 TRBV7-9 . . CASSRPYRNTGELFF TGTGCCAGCAGCCGTCCATACAGGAACACCGGGGAGCTGTTTTTT
TRBJ2-5 TRBV25-1 TRBD1 . CASSESNRGVEETQYF TGTGCCAGCAGTGAATCCAACAGGGGGGTTGAAGAGACCCAGTACTTC
TRBJ2-7 TRBV20-1 . many CSASRVGATAREQYF TGCAGTGCTAGTCGGGTGGGGGCGACGGCTCGCGAGCAGTACTTC
TRBJ2-3 TRBV2 . few CASTTQGTSTDTQYF TGTGCCAGCACCACACAGGGTACTAGCACAGATACGCAGTATTTT
TRBJ2-1 TRBV3-1 . few CASSQEGSLNYNEQFF TGTGCCAGCAGCCAAGAGGGCTCGTTAAATTACAATGAGCAGTTCTTC
TRBJ2-7 TRBV10-3 TRBD2 . CAISESVAGSGEQYF TGTGCCATCAGTGAGTCTGTAGCGGGCAGCGGCGAGCAGTACTTC
TRBJ2-5 TRBV7-2 TRBD2 many CASSMGLANKETQYF TGTGCCAGCAGCATGGGACTAGCCAACAAAGAGACCCAGTACTTC
TRBJ2-5 TRBV4-2 . . CASSQDHRQFETQYF TGTGCCAGCAGCCAAGACCACAGGCAGTTTGAGACCCAGTACTTC
TRBJ1-1 TRBV30 TRBD1 few CAWSQGALAFF TGTGCCTGGTCACAGGGGGCGCTAGCTTTCTTT